This T cell receptor (beta chain) comes out of a study of T cell responses to AZD1222 COVID-19 vaccine. Method: immunoSEQ multiplex PCR; TCRdb's copy keeps in-frame clones and lacks some. The sample yields more than 95,000 clones, about 90% seen once. Regarding the study as a whole: The span of vaccine-associated CD4 TCRs extended across spike, with dominance at 160-218 and 743-854.

About this clone itself: Its antigen is undetermined.

The receptor was isolated from an adult in good health. The sample was peripheral blood, taken on day 0 of AZD1222 vaccination.

The CDR3 DNA sequence: TGTGCCAGCAGTTTGGTCGGTGGGACTGAAGCTTTCTTT. Translated: CASSLVGGTEAFF. The chain uses TRBV12-3 or TRBV12-4 and TRBJ1-1; D remains unclear. This CDR3 has 13 amino acids. The V end lost 3 bases, the J end lost 5 bases, and 10 bases lay between the germline ends.